This entry lists 20 T cell receptor beta chains sequenced from one sample in a study of T cells after yellow fever vaccination. TCRdb redid the calling of the 5' RACE reads with MiXCR, one entry per CDR3 protein. The table shows approximately 340,000 distinct CDR3 sequences, with about 8.7% occurring only once. The material was PBMCs, obtained on the day of the first yellow fever vaccination. These receptors all come from a man aged 18 to 35 who received the YFV17D yellow fever vaccine.

This chain joins TRBV18 and TRBJ2-3; D gene unclear. Germline CDR1 KGHSH, CDR2 LQKENI. The ends were cut back, 2 bases at V and 3 bases at J, with 9 bases in the middle. The CDR3 spans 14 residues. CDR3 in amino acids: CASSPSGVTDTQYF. The CDR3 DNA is TGTGCCAGCTCACCATCGGGTGTTACAGATACGCAGTATTTT.

The chain has TRBV4-2 and TRBJ2-3, with 8 bases matching TRBD1. Germline-derived CDR1 and CDR2 are LGHNA and YNFKEQ. The CDR3 contains 16 residues. The V segment lost 2 bases and the J segment 2 bases; nucleotides outside the gene matches: 6. The CDR3 nucleotides read TGTGCCAGCAGCCAATCCCCGGGACAGGACACAGATACGCAGTATTTT. The encoded protein is CASSQSPGQDTDTQYF.

This clonotype occurred many times. This chain connects TRBV20-1 to TRBJ1-5, with D possibly matching TRBD1 (5 bases). The CDR3 length is 13 residues. Trimming pared 3 bases from V and 1 base from J, leaving 7 bases between. The germline gives CDR1 DFQATT, CDR2 SNEGSKA (reference sequence). CDR3 DNA: TGCAGTGCTAGTCCAGGGAGCAATCAGCCCCAGCATTTT. Protein sequence: CSASPGSNQPQHF.

This clonotype was counted at least ten times. The chain uses TRBV12-3 or TRBV12-4 and TRBJ1-3; no definite D call. Trimming took off 0 bases at V and 4 bases at J, with 4 bases between the two ends. The CDR3 has 13 amino acids. CDR3 sequence (DNA): TGTGCCAGCAGTTTAGCCGTCGGAAACACCATATATTTT. Amino acid sequence: CASSLAVGNTIYF.

In its sample, this clonotype was seen many times. The chain is built from TRBV4-2 and TRBJ2-1; 7 nucleotides align to TRBD1. The junction had 6 bases not matched to a gene; V was cut back by 1 base and J by 6 bases. This CDR3 has 15 residues. Per the germline V gene, CDR1 is LGHNA and CDR2 is YNFKEQ. The CDR3 DNA follows: TGTGCCAGCAGCCAAGTACCGGGACAGTCCAATGAGCAGTTCTTC. This encodes CASSQVPGQSNEQFF.

This clonotype was detected only a few times. The chain links TRBV20-1 to TRBJ1-6; D not certain. From germline, CDR1 is DFQATT and CDR2 SNEGSKA (reference sequence). The V gene lost 1 base and the J gene lost 3 bases, with 13 bases spanning the gap. The CDR3 extends over 16 amino acids. The CDR3 region is CSARVPGRNYNSPLHF. The CDR3 DNA sequence: TGCAGTGCTAGAGTCCCAGGCAGAAACTATAATTCACCCCTCCACTTT.

This clonotype was picked up many times. The chain recombines TRBV20-1 with TRBJ1-3; tentative D call: TRBD1 (5 bases). V lost 6 bases, J lost 2 bases, and 14 bases lay in between. This CDR3 contains 14 residues. Germline CDR1 DFQATT, CDR2 SNEGSKA (reference sequence). The chain's CDR3 is CSAWDLGAGNTIYF. The CDR3 nucleotides are TGCAGTGCCTGGGACCTTGGGGCTGGAAACACCATATATTTT.

The rearrangement links TRBV2 to TRBJ2-3; D is unresolved. The germline V gene has CDR1 SNHLY and CDR2 FYNNEI. The germline V and J ends were trimmed by 7 bases and 0 bases, with 14 bases remaining between them. The CDR3 spans 15 residues. CDR3 bases: TGTGCCAGCAAGGGAACGACGCAAAGCACAGATACGCAGTATTTT. Residues: CASKGTTQSTDTQYF.

This clonotype showed up just a few times. The gene calls are TRBV6-7 and TRBJ2-2, with D possibly being TRBD1 or TRBD2 (5 bases each). Being an ORF, TRBV6-7 has a function that is uncertain. V lost 4 bases and J lost 6, with 24 bases in between. The CDR3 extends over 18 amino acids. The CDR3 sequence: CASSLGAVGPTGPGELFF. In nucleotides, the CDR3 is TGTGCCAGCAGTTTAGGGGCCGTGGGACCGACGGGTCCCGGGGAGCTGTTTTTT.

This clonotype came up many times. This chain connects TRBV27 to TRBJ2-3; no clear D. CDR3 size: 14 residues. Trimming removed 5 bases from V and 0 bases from J, with 9 bases in between. Germline lookup yields CDR1 MNHEY and CDR2 SMNVEV (reference sequence). The CDR3 sequence is CASSPRASTDTQYF. For the CDR3, the DNA is TGTGCCAGCAGTCCCCGGGCCAGCACAGATACGCAGTATTTT.

V gene TRBV19 combines with J gene TRBJ2-7; TRBD1 might be the D (5 bases). The CDR3 extends over 14 amino acids. CDR1 and CDR2 from the germline V gene are LNHDA and SQIVND (reference sequence). Trimming removed 1 base from V and 3 bases from J, with 10 bases in between. CDR3 coding DNA: TGTGCCAGTAGTATAGGCCCAGGGTACTACGAGCAGTACTTC. This sequence encodes CASSIGPGYYEQYF.

This clonotype was found a few times. The chain's CDR3 is CASSWDRGGNTIYF. CDR3 sequence (DNA): TGTGCCAGCAGCTGGGACAGGGGTGGAAACACCATATATTTT. The rearrangement uses TRBV7-2 and TRBJ1-3; the match to TRBD1 covers 10 bases. V lost 4 bases to trimming and J lost 3 bases; unmatched junction nucleotides: 0. The CDR3 is made up of 14 amino acids. Looked up from germline, CDR1 is SGHTA and CDR2 is FQGNSA.

This clonotype was counted a few times. This chain uses TRBV2 with TRBJ2-7; 7 nucleotides match TRBD1. The CDR3 consists of 14 residues. Germline V gene lookup returns CDR1 SNHLY and CDR2 FYNNEI. The V and J ends lost 7 bases and 5 bases, in that order; junction bases with no gene match: 11. The CDR3 region has the DNA TGTGCCAGCAACGGACAGGCAAGCATCAACGAGCAGTACTTC. Translated, it gives CASNGQASINEQYF.

This clonotype has a handful of counts. V is TRBV7-2 and J is TRBJ2-2, with D perhaps assigned TRBD1 or TRBD2 (6 bases each). The CDR3 length is 16 residues. Germline values: CDR1 SGHTA, CDR2 FQGNSA. The germline V and J ends were trimmed by 5 bases and 4 bases, with 17 bases remaining between them. DNA for the CDR3: TGTGCCAGCAGCCCCCCAGGGGCGGGGCGCACCGGGGAGCTGTTTTTT. Translation: CASSPPGAGRTGELFF.

This clonotype appeared a few times. The CDR3 protein is CASKWLPLSSYNSPLHF. CDR3 DNA: TGTGCCAGCAAGTGGCTCCCTTTGAGCTCCTATAATTCACCCCTCCACTTT. The rearrangement links TRBV6-1 to TRBJ1-6; D ambiguous. CDR1 and CDR2 (germline): MNHNS, SASEGT. V was cut by 7 bases and J by 0 bases, with 16 bases left in between. This CDR3 contains 17 residues.

This clonotype was observed a handful of times. This sequence joins TRBV7-9 and TRBJ2-5; TRBD1 is a possible D gene (5 bases). Germline-derived CDR1 and CDR2 are SEHNR and FQNEAQ (reference sequence). The CDR3 sequence is 14 residues long. V lost 5 bases, J lost 1 base, and 11 bases lay in between. CDR3 protein: CASSARQSQETQYF. For the CDR3, the DNA is TGTGCCAGCAGCGCGAGACAGAGCCAAGAGACCCAGTACTTC.

This chain connects TRBV20-1 to TRBJ2-4, with 11 bases matching TRBD2. J was trimmed by 1 base and V by 3 bases; bases with no gene match: 8. CDR1 and CDR2 from the germline V gene are DFQATT and SNEGSKA (reference sequence). The length of the CDR3 is 17 residues. Here the CDR3 reads CSASSISSGGAKNIQYF. The CDR3 DNA reads TGCAGTGCTAGCTCCATCTCTAGCGGGGGGGCCAAAAACATTCAGTACTTC.

This clonotype was counted many times. The V call is TRBV5-1, the J call TRBJ2-5; the D is unclear. The CDR3 has 13 amino acids. Trimming stripped 0 bases from V and 1 base from J, with 4 bases between. CDR1 and CDR2 from the germline V gene are SGHRS and YFSETQ. CDR3 nucleotides: TGCGCCAGCAGCTTGGGGGCCCAAGAGACCCAGTACTTC. Protein sequence: CASSLGAQETQYF.

This clonotype occurred a few times. J is TRBJ1-2 and V is TRBV20-1; 7 bases agree with TRBD1. The V and J ends lost 6 bases and 5 bases, in that order; junction bases with no gene match: 9. The V gene's germline CDR1 is DFQATT and CDR2 SNEGSKA (reference sequence). The CDR3 runs to 13 residues. CDR3 in amino acids: CSATQGEMYGYTF. The CDR3 nucleotides read TGCAGTGCAACCCAGGGGGAAATGTATGGCTACACCTTC.

With respect to this clonotype: Relative to the germline gene, one junction end is altered; a read error may explain this. The chain uses TRBV7-2 and TRBJ1-1, with TRBD1 as a possible D gene (5 bases). CDR3 length: 16 residues. Germline V gene data show CDR1 as SGHTA and CDR2 as FQGNSA. In DNA form, the CDR3 reads TGTGACAGCAGCTCCGACGGGGTAGGGAACCTTGGGGGAGCTTTCTTT. It codes for CDSSSDGVGNLGGAFF. The full variable domain, completed using reference TRBV7-2 and TRBJ1-1, is GAGVSQSPSNKVTEKGKDVELRCDPISGHTALYWYRQSLGQGLEFLIYFQGNSAPDKSGLPSDRFSAERTGGSVSTLTIQRTQQEDSAVYLCDSSSDGVGNLGGAFFGQGTRLTVV.